One and the same sample provided the 10 T cell receptor beta chains below, sequenced in a study of T cell responses to AZD1222 COVID-19 vaccine. Sequencing used immunoSEQ multiplex PCR; TCRdb keeps in-frame clones, though not all of them. The top ten clones hold more than 1.5% of a sample with some 96,000 clones, about nine tenths of them seen once. The source material was peripheral blood, sampled on day 0 of AZD1222 vaccination. These receptor sequences come from an adult in good health.

The V and J genes are TRBV2 and TRBJ1-4; possibly TRBD1 for D (5 bases). The CDR3 length is 13 residues. Germline assignment: CDR1 SNHLY and CDR2 FYNNEI. The V end lost 2 bases, the J end lost 4 bases, and 5 bases lay between the germline ends. The CDR3 DNA reads TGTGCCAGCAGTGAACAGGGTAATGAAAAACTGTTTTTT. Its translation is CASSEQGNEKLFF. Variable domain in full (rest from reference TRBV2 and TRBJ1-4): EPEVTQTPSHQVTQMGQEVILRCVPISNHLYFYWYRQILGQKVEFLVSFYNNEISEKSEIFDDQFSVERPDGSNFTLKIRSTKLEDSAMYFCASSEQGNEKLFFGSGTQLSVL.

This sequence joins TRBV29-1 and TRBJ2-3; D might be TRBD2 (5 bases). The CDR3 contains 14 residues. V shed 3 bases and J shed 0 bases, with 10 bases lying between them. In germline, CDR1 is SQVTM, CDR2 ANQGSEA. The CDR3 coding sequence is TGCAGCGTTGATAACGGGGTTAGCACAGATACGCAGTATTTT. Its protein is CSVDNGVSTDTQYF.

V and J are TRBV7-8 and TRBJ2-5; possible D gene TRBD2, 5 bases. CDR1 is SGHVS, CDR2 FQNEAQ, per germline. The V gene lost 4 bases and the J gene lost 1 base, with 7 bases spanning the gap. CDR3 length: 13 amino acids. The CDR3 DNA reads as TGTGCCAGCAGCTCGGACTTCCAAGAGACCCAGTACTTC. It is translated as CASSSDFQETQYF.

This chain uses TRBV28 with TRBJ2-7, with D possibly matching TRBD1 (5 bases). The CDR3 has 13 residues. Trimming removed 6 bases from V and 4 bases from J, with 13 bases in between. Germline V gene lookup returns CDR1 MDHEN and CDR2 SYDVKM. The CDR3 nucleotides are TGTGCCAGCAGCACCCGCAGGGTTTACGAGCAGTACTTC. Amino acid sequence: CASSTRRVYEQYF. The full variable domain, with the rest looked up from reference TRBV28 and TRBJ2-7, is DVKVTQSSRYLVKRTGEKVFLECVQDMDHENMFWYRQDPGLGLRLIYFSYDVKMKEKGDIPEGYSVSREKKERFSLILESASTNQTSMYLCASSTRRVYEQYFGPGTRLTVT.

The chain couples TRBV19 to TRBJ1-2, with 10 bases aligning to TRBD1. The CDR3 runs to 13 residues. In germline, CDR1 is LNHDA, CDR2 SQIVND (reference sequence). After removal of 5 bases from V and 6 bases from J, the junction contained 3 bases not matched to a gene. The CDR3 region has the DNA TGTGCCAGTAGTTCGGGACAGGGGCATGGCTACACCTTC. This encodes CASSSGQGHGYTF.

Points on this clone: The germline gene is not matched at one end of the junction; a read error may be the cause. The rearrangement links TRBV27 to TRBJ2-1; D is unclear. CDR1 and CDR2 from the germline V gene are MNHEY and SMNVEV (reference sequence). This CDR3 is 14 amino acids long. CDR3 sequence (DNA): TGTGCCAGCAGTTTATCAATGTCCTCCAATGAGCAGTTCTTC. Translated, it gives CASSLSMSSNEQFF.

The rearrangement joins TRBV27 to TRBJ2-1, with 14 positions matching TRBD2. Germline CDR1 is MNHEY and CDR2 is SMNVEV (reference sequence). The CDR3 has 18 residues. Trimming at V came to 5 bases and at J to 10 bases, leaving 16 bases not matched to a gene. The CDR3 bases are TGTGCCAGCAGTACCCAACAACCCGGGACTAGCGGGAGTTGGGAGCAGTTCTTC. Translating gives CASSTQQPGTSGSWEQFF.

V and J are TRBV6-5 and TRBJ1-6, with 7 bases fitting TRBD1. Germline trimming cut 4 bases from V and 6 bases from J; bases unmatched to any gene: 6. Per germline, CDR1 MNHEY and CDR2 SVGAGI. There are 15 residues in the CDR3. In nucleotides, the CDR3 is TGTGCCAGCAGTTTCGGGACAGTCCCTAATTCACCCCTCCACTTT. It yields the protein CASSFGTVPNSPLHF.

A single count supports this clone. The chain combines TRBV9 with TRBJ2-1; D remains unclear. Germline V lookup: CDR1 SGDLS, CDR2 YYNGEE. With 1 base removed from V and 5 bases from J, the gap between germline ends came to 10 bases. The CDR3 is 14 amino acids. CDR3 coding DNA: TGTGCCAGCAGCGTATTAGCCCAGAACAATGAGCAGTTCTTC. Its protein product is CASSVLAQNNEQFF.

J is TRBJ1-5 and V is TRBV9; unclear D gene. Germline V gene data show CDR1 as SGDLS and CDR2 as YYNGEE. The V and J ends lost 7 bases and 3 bases respectively, with 8 bases between them. The CDR3 consists of 12 residues. This CDR3 is CASGKSNQPQHF. CDR3 bases: TGTGCCAGCGGGAAATCCAATCAGCCCCAGCATTTT.